This record looks at one T cell receptor (beta chain) sequence and its context. Its specific antigen is unknown. The record has no base qualities; no much larger clone is one base away. This sample was included in a study of shared T cell receptors in the human thymus (dated by TCRdb to about 2021). Notes on the research overall: The study examined how self-reactive, shared T-cell receptor alpha chains are generated in the human thymus.

Relative to germline, V is 4 bases shorter and J is 1 base shorter, with 9 bases between their ends. The CDR3 spans 14 residues, from the cysteine through the phenylalanine. CDR3 DNA is the only sequence kept; it has 42 bases, read in frame from the first base. Reading the germline V gene gives CDR1 MGHRA and CDR2 YSYEKL. Libraries were constructed by the immunoSEQ multiplex PCR assay. This immuneACCESS table, as held by TCRdb, lists in-frame sequences with V and J called but not all clones. Of the missing ones, under half trace to an unresolved V gene in checked studies; the others have no known cause. This sample lists about 660,000 clones; 88% were detected once. Of the sample, 0.0095% to 0.012% falls within the top ten clones. This sample was also put to use in a study of human thymus T cells. From the second report: The donors were immunologically healthy infants in Finland who had open corrective cardiac surgery for congenital heart defects. Thymus tissue was obtained as surgical resects removed during corrective cardiac surgery. Both the thymic and the peripheral blood repertoires appeared to show biased V and J gene segment usage. The related research reported highly overlapping thymic TCR repertoires among unrelated individuals. TCR alpha and beta repertoires from roughly eight infant thymus samples and a few related peripheral blood samples were characterized in the study. The cohort included about 6 male and a couple of female infants, with donor ages spanning 7 to 244 days. Thymocytes were mechanically released from the tissue and were stored as pellets of about 9-33 million cells at -70 degrees C. Genomic DNA was extracted from frozen cell pellets with a QIAsymphony instrument. TCRB and TCRAD loci were amplified from a standardized quantity of quality-controlled genomic DNA using the immunoSEQ multiplex PCR assay. The V(D)J region was spanned by amplicons of a length sufficient to cover the CDR3 and to identify V and J genes. The commercial immunoSEQ service was used to sequence amplicons on an Illumina platform. Corrections for primer bias and sequencing errors followed previously described methods, while TCRAD and TCRB definitions were based on the IMGT database. The repertoires were analysed using immunoSEQ Analyzer 3.0 and VDJTools for basic statistics, V/J segment usage, diversity estimates, rarefaction and pairwise overlap. Chao1, ChaoE, Efron-Thisted, Shannon and inverse Simpson indices were used to estimate diversity, which was also estimated on datasets down-sampled to the smallest sample. Repertoire overlap was determined by strict matching of CDR3 nucleotide sequence, V gene and J gene, and Jaccard-based multidimensional scaling clustering was applied. On average, roughly 740,000 unique TCRB clonotypes were obtained from thymus samples, compared with approximately 82,000 from blood samples.

This clonotype originated in a boy under two years old with a congenital heart defect. Donor details come from another sample of the same person, matched by shared clones. The chain is made from TRBV4-1 and TRBJ2-3, with no reliable assignment of the D segment. Sequencing was carried out using thymocytes. The CDR3: CASSLEARTDTQYF. At the DNA level, the sequence is TGCGCCAGCAGCCTTGAGGCGCGCACAGATACGCAGTATTTT.